The TCR beta chain under discussion was sequenced for a study of T cell responses to AZD1222 COVID-19 vaccine. Study observations and caveats: Spike-specific TCR breadth rose after two AZD1222 doses, and depth rose as well. Females made up more of the donors, who were largely white British, and clonal diversity may have come out too low. Baseline antibody screening turned up just a handful of seropositive AZD1222 recipients. The study reported that nearly half of spike-specific TCRs target unmutated variant regions.

TCRdb keeps only in-frame clones here, not all; method: immunoSEQ multiplex PCR. Of hundreds of thousands of clones in the sample, about 93% are singletons; the top ten hold 1%. The germline V gene encodes CDR1 SNHLY and CDR2 FYNNEI. The V and J ends lost 6 bases and 6 bases, in that order; junction bases with no gene match: 5. The CDR3 has 15 amino acids. This clone appeared once. The target antigen is unknown. V and J are TRBV2 and TRBJ2-1; TRBD2 matches 13 bases. The receptor's source is an adult in good health. Sample: peripheral blood, taken on day 0 of MenACWY control vaccination. The CDR3 nucleotides read TGTGCCAGCAGGTTTACTAGCGGGGGGGGCAATGAGCAGTTCTTC. Translated, it gives CASRFTSGGGNEQFF.